This passage covers 8 T cell receptor beta chains from one sample sequenced in a study of T-cell memory formation after mild COVID-19. MiXCR, applied by TCRdb to the 5' RACE reads, yields one record per CDR3 protein. The sample includes 550,000 to 700,000 distinct CDR3 sequences, 15% to 20% of them seen just once. Sequencing was done on a sample of PBMCs or a T cell subset sorted from them (not recorded which). Every receptor here comes from an adult woman who had mild COVID-19 (a few samples of this study predate the infection). Cell type and time point are not known.

At least ten counts were recorded for this clonotype. V usage is TRBV7-2 and J usage is TRBJ1-6; the D is unclear. The germline CDR1 and CDR2 sequences are SGHTA and FQGNSA. This CDR3 has 12 residues. Trimming removed 1 base at V and 13 bases at J, with 8 bases between. CDR3 DNA sequence: TGTGCCAGCAGCTTAGGACCCCCCCCCCTCCACTTT. Residues: CASSLGPPPLHF.

The gene calls are TRBV29-1 and TRBJ2-1; tentative D call: TRBD2 (5 bases). Trimming shortened V by 5 bases and J by 0 bases, and 17 bases separated the two germline ends. Per germline, CDR1 SQVTM and CDR2 ANQGSEA. This CDR3 spans 16 amino acids. The CDR3: CSVTPYEGVSYNEQFF. The CDR3 coding sequence is TGCAGCGTTACCCCCTATGAGGGCGTCTCCTACAATGAGCAGTTCTTC.

This clonotype was found many times. The rearrangement links TRBV18 to TRBJ2-1; TRBD2 matches 8 bases. The CDR3 extends over 15 amino acids. V was clipped by 8 bases and J by 1 base; unmatched bases: 7. CDR1 and CDR2 (germline): KGHSH, LQKENI. CDR3 sequence: CASSPPGGSYNEQFF. The CDR3 DNA reads as TGTGCCAGCAGCCCCCCGGGGGGGTCCTACAATGAGCAGTTCTTC.

This clonotype was observed a single time. The chain recombines TRBV29-1 with TRBJ2-7; 8 bases map to TRBD1. V lost 1 base to trimming and J lost 11 bases; unmatched junction nucleotides: 4. CDR3 length: 11 amino acids. Germline values: CDR1 SQVTM, CDR2 ANQGSEA. For the CDR3, the DNA is TGCAGCGTTGAAGGAGACAGGGGAAAGTACTTC. Protein sequence: CSVEGDRGKYF.

The V call is TRBV9, the J call TRBJ1-4; a weak D match, TRBD1 (5 bases). CDR1 SGDLS and CDR2 YYNGEE come from the germline V gene. Trimming took off 4 bases at V and 4 bases at J, with 11 bases between the two ends. The CDR3 totals 14 residues. In DNA form, the CDR3 reads TGTGCCAGCAGCCCCCCGGGGGTTAATGAAAAACTGTTTTTT. Translating it yields CASSPPGVNEKLFF.

CDR3 loop: CASSAMPDSPDNSPLHF. CDR3 coding DNA: TGTGCCAGCAGCGCAATGCCAGACTCTCCCGATAATTCACCCCTCCACTTT. V is TRBV9 and J is TRBJ1-6; the D is unclear. Trimming took 3 bases from V and 5 from J, leaving 18 bases between them. The CDR3 runs 17 residues. Looked up from germline, CDR1 is SGDLS and CDR2 is YYNGEE.

This clonotype showed up just a few times. This rearrangement joins TRBV2 to TRBJ2-3; TRBD2 is a possible D gene (5 bases). The V and J ends lost 6 bases and 3 bases respectively, with 19 bases between them. Germline V CDR1 and CDR2: SNHLY, FYNNEI. The CDR3 is 16 residues long. The CDR3 spells CASRLTSGSRTDTQYF. Here the CDR3 DNA reads TGTGCCAGCAGACTTACTAGTGGGAGTAGAACAGATACGCAGTATTTT.

The gene calls are TRBV5-1 and TRBJ2-7; D gene uncertain. The CDR3 has 12 residues. In germline, CDR1 is SGHRS, CDR2 YFSETQ. V lost 5 bases to trimming and J lost 4 bases, with 10 bases between them. The CDR3 protein is CASRGERYEQYF. The CDR3 nucleotides read TGCGCCAGCAGAGGTGAGCGTTACGAGCAGTACTTC.